The clone carrying this TCR beta chain was counted many times. Naive CD4+ cells had CD25+ Tregs removed. Trimming removed 6 bases at V and 4 bases at J, with 13 bases between. There are 13 residues in the CDR3. Each CDR3 protein gets one entry after TCRdb re-called the 5' RACE reads with MiXCR. This table has about 55,000 distinct CDR3 sequences, more than 15% appearing once. The chain carries TRBV12-3 or TRBV12-4 and TRBJ2-7, with TRBD1 as a possible D gene (6 bases). The sequencing sample was made of naive CD4+ T cells sorted from blood. As to subset: naive CD4+ T cells, CD4+CD45RA+CD25-. This receptor was taken from a female donor with breast cancer. For the CDR3, the DNA is TGTGCCAGCAGCCCGACAGGCTATTACGAGCAGTACTTC. Its translation is CASSPTGYYEQYF.